Below, 6 T cell receptor beta chains from the same sample are listed, as sequenced in a study of blood T cells in healthy people across ages. Primed by a sample-barcoded 5' primer and a J-beta primer mix, a second PCR proceeded for about 6 to 12 cycles. From the 5' RACE reads, TCRdb called clonotypes with MiXCR, one entry per CDR3 protein. The repertoire includes roughly 1,000,000 distinct CDR3 sequences, 20% to 25% of them detected once, and 0.65% to 0.95% sits in the top ten. This sample also appeared in a second study, on T cells of mothers and their children.

Sequencing was done on a sample of blood. The receptors stem from a girl aged 2 to 10 in good health.

Note on this clonotype: The junction departs from germline at one end; a sequencing error may be responsible. J is TRBJ2-4 and V is TRBV12-3 or TRBV12-4, with D tentatively TRBD1 (6 bases). The CDR3 loop spans 12 amino acids. CDR3 nucleotides: TGTGCCAGCAGTCCATCACGGACAGATATTCACTTC. Amino acid sequence: CASSPSRTDIHF.

V gene TRBV20-1 combines with J gene TRBJ2-1; 14 nucleotides align to TRBD2. V trimming: 5 bases; J trimming: 8 bases; junction bases outside the gene matches: 8. CDR1 DFQATT and CDR2 SNEGSKA come from the germline V gene (reference sequence). The CDR3 is 15 residues long. The CDR3 reads CSAPVGLAGGYEQFF. The CDR3 DNA reads as TGCAGTGCTCCAGTTGGACTAGCGGGAGGCTATGAGCAGTTCTTC.

Only a few counts were recorded for this clonotype. The chain combines TRBV6-7 with TRBJ2-7, with 7 bases matching TRBD2. TRBV6-7 is marked as an open reading frame, function uncertain. The CDR3 length is 15 residues. The V segment lost 0 bases and the J segment 3 bases; nucleotides outside the gene matches: 5. CDR3 amino acids: CASSYSRDYHYEQYF. CDR3 sequence (DNA): TGTGCCAGCAGTTACTCGAGGGACTACCACTACGAGCAGTACTTC.

V and J are TRBV15 and TRBJ2-4; the D gene is possibly TRBD1 (6 bases). CDR3 length: 13 residues. Germline V gene data show CDR1 as LNHNV and CDR2 as YYDKDF (reference sequence). With 6 bases removed from V and 4 bases from J, the gap between germline ends came to 10 bases. The CDR3 DNA reads TGTGCCACCAGGAAGGACAGTAAAAACATTCAGTACTTC. Translated, it gives CATRKDSKNIQYF.

The genes are TRBV20-1 and TRBJ2-1, with 9 bases matching TRBD2. This CDR3 spans 13 amino acids. CDR1 and CDR2 from the germline V gene are DFQATT and SNEGSKA (reference sequence). V was pared by 6 bases and J by 2 bases, with 2 bases of the junction left unmatched. CDR3 in amino acids: CSAEREAYNEQFF. The CDR3 coding sequence is TGCAGTGCCGAGCGGGAGGCCTACAATGAGCAGTTCTTC.

This clonotype was detected a few times. The genes are TRBV4-2 and TRBJ2-5; 8 nucleotides line up with TRBD2. There are 15 residues in the CDR3. In germline, CDR1 is LGHNA, CDR2 YNFKEQ. V dropped 4 bases and J dropped 4; count of bases not matched to a gene: 8. The CDR3 DNA is TGTGCCAGCAGCCCCGGTAGCGGGGATGTAGAGACCCAGTACTTC. Protein: CASSPGSGDVETQYF.